The next 6 T cell receptor beta chains were all read from a single sample in a study of blood T cell repertoires in COVID-19. Sequencing was performed with immunoSEQ multiplex PCR; in TCRdb, only in-frame clones are kept and a portion is missing. In the table there are roughly 150,000 clones, 75% to 85% of which are singletons. Sequencing was performed on peripheral blood. All receptors come from a woman between 50 and 59 years old with acute or convalescent COVID-19.

The chain links TRBV25-1 to TRBJ1-4; possible D gene TRBD1, 5 bases. Germline CDR1 is MGHDK and CDR2 is SYGVNS. V was trimmed by 3 bases and J by 7 bases, leaving 9 bases between them. This CDR3 spans 13 amino acids. This CDR3 reads CASSEEGLEKLFF. For the CDR3, the DNA is TGTGCCAGCAGTGAGGAGGGGCTTGAAAAACTGTTTTTT. Based on the CDR3 plus reference TRBV25-1 and TRBJ1-4, the full variable domain is EADIYQTPRYLVIGTGKKITLECSQTMGHDKMYWYQQDPGMELHLIHYSYGVNSTEKGDLSSESTVSRIRTEHFPLTLESARPSHTSQYLCASSEEGLEKLFFGSGTQLSVL.

V and J are TRBV9 and TRBJ2-3; D remains ambiguous. The CDR3 covers 12 residues. Germline assignment: CDR1 SGDLS and CDR2 YYNGEE. The V end lost 3 bases, the J end lost 6 bases, and 8 bases lay between the germline ends. CDR3 nucleotide sequence: TGTGCCAGCAGCGCCCCCGGGGATACGCAGTATTTT. Translation: CASSAPGDTQYF.

The rearrangement links TRBV7-9 to TRBJ2-5, with TRBD1 matching 7 bases. Germline values: CDR1 SEHNR, CDR2 FQNEAQ (reference sequence). The CDR3 is 13 residues long. After removal of 5 bases from V and 5 bases from J, the junction contained 5 bases not matched to a gene. CDR3 DNA sequence: TGTGCCAGCAGCGAGAAGGGGGCGGAGACCCAGTACTTC. It yields the protein CASSEKGAETQYF.

The V gene is TRBV28, the J gene TRBJ1-4; D is undetermined. CDR1 and CDR2 (germline): MDHEN, SYDVKM. Trimming shortened V by 1 base and J by 8 bases, and 11 bases separated the two germline ends. The CDR3 has 14 amino acids. The CDR3 DNA follows: TGTGCCAGCAGTTTATCAGGTCCCCTGGAAAAACTGTTTTTT. Protein product: CASSLSGPLEKLFF.

This chain links TRBV3-1 (or the pseudogene TRBV3-2) with TRBJ2-7, with D possibly matching TRBD1 (6 bases). CDR3 length equals 18 residues. The V gene's germline CDR1 is LGHDT and CDR2 YNNKEL (reference sequence). V was shortened by 3 bases and J by 3 bases, with 24 bases between the two germline ends. The CDR3 sequence: CASSQEAWDGGQLYEQYF. The CDR3 nucleotides read TGTGCCAGCAGCCAGGAGGCCTGGGATGGGGGACAACTCTACGAGCAGTACTTC.

The chain has TRBV6-2 or TRBV6-3 and TRBJ1-5; 10 positions match TRBD1. The CDR3 covers 19 residues. Germline CDR1 is MNHEY and CDR2 is SVGEGT. Trimming removed 0 bases from V and 4 bases from J; junction bases left unmatched: 12. CDR3 sequence (DNA): TGTGCCAGCAGTTACTCGATGTTGACAGGGGGCCCATCTAATCAGCCCCAGCATTTT. Its protein is CASSYSMLTGGPSNQPQHF.